Presented here are 4 T cell receptor beta chains from one specimen sequenced in a study of blood T cell repertoires in COVID-19. Data came from immunoSEQ multiplex PCR; TCRdb stores just in-frame clones and leaves some out. The sample shows around 250,000 clones, around 86% of them seen only once. The specimen was peripheral blood. These receptor sequences come from a woman aged 70 to 79 with active or convalescent COVID-19.

The chain carries TRBV6-5 and TRBJ1-1, with D tentatively TRBD1 (5 bases). Deletions cut 7 bases from V and 4 bases from J, with 13 bases between. From germline, CDR1 is MNHEY and CDR2 SVGAGI. The CDR3 consists of 13 residues. CDR3 sequence reads: CASIQTGPTEAFF. CDR3 nucleotide sequence: TGTGCCAGCATACAAACAGGCCCCACTGAAGCTTTCTTT.

The chain couples TRBV25-1 to TRBJ1-1, with TRBD1 as a possible D gene (6 bases). The germline V gene has CDR1 MGHDK and CDR2 SYGVNS. CDR3 length: 12 amino acids. Trimming left V 6 bases short and J 1 base short, with 6 bases between. Here the CDR3 DNA reads TGTGCCAGCAGGACAGGGAACACTGAAGCTTTCTTT. It yields the protein CASRTGNTEAFF.

The CDR3 nucleotides read TGTGCCAGCAGCCGGGACAGTTTGGCCCTAAACATTCAGTACTTC. It codes for CASSRDSLALNIQYF. This chain connects TRBV3-1 (or the pseudogene TRBV3-2) to TRBJ2-4; 7 bases line up with TRBD1. The CDR3 contains 15 residues. Looked up from germline, CDR1 is LGHDT and CDR2 is YNNKEL (reference sequence). The ends lost 4 bases at V and 6 bases at J; junction bases unmatched: 9.

In its sample, this clone was seen once. The rearrangement links TRBV7-3 to TRBJ2-2; D gene unclear. V gave up 6 bases and J gave up 1 base, with 9 bases separating them. From germline, CDR1 is SGHTA and CDR2 FQGTGA. This CDR3 spans 14 amino acids. Here the CDR3 reads CASRSQMNTGELFF. The CDR3 DNA reads TGTGCCAGCAGGTCTCAGATGAACACCGGGGAGCTGTTTTTT. The full variable domain, completed using reference TRBV7-3 and TRBJ2-2, is GAGVSQTPSNKVTEKGKYVELRCDPISGHTALYWYRQSLGQGPEFLIYFQGTGAADDSGLPNDRFFAVRPEGSVSTLKIQRTERGDSAVYLCASRSQMNTGELFFGEGSRLTVL.